This entry lists 21 T cell receptor beta chains sequenced from one sample in a study of graft-versus-host responses after intestinal transplantation. This table comes from immunoSEQ multiplex PCR, and its TCRdb copy is limited to in-frame clones, with some not included. This table has 11,000 to 15,000 clones, around 40% appearing once. The material was alloreactive CD4+ T cells from a mixed lymphocyte reaction culture, obtained before intestinal transplant. Subset specified: CFSE-low proliferating T cells sorted from approximately 6-day pre-transplant mixed lymphocyte reaction (GvH or HvG direction). The receptors stem from a human patient who received an intestinal transplant.

The gene calls are TRBV7-9 and TRBJ1-5; D is unresolved. Germline V gene lookup returns CDR1 SEHNR and CDR2 FQNEAQ (reference sequence). Between the trimmed V and J ends, which lost 4 bases and 3 bases, there was a span of 10 bases. This CDR3 contains 14 residues. The CDR3 sequence: CASSSTALNQPQHF. The CDR3 bases are TGTGCCAGCAGCTCTACAGCTCTCAATCAGCCCCAGCATTTT. The full variable domain, with the rest looked up from reference TRBV7-9 and TRBJ1-5, is DTGVSQNPRHKITKRGQNVTFRCDPISEHNRLYWYRQTLGQGPEFLTYFQNEAQLEKSRLLSDRFSAERPKGSFSTLEIQRTEQGDSAMYLCASSSTALNQPQHFGDGTRLSIL.

This clone has more than one count but fewer than ten. J is TRBJ2-5 and V is TRBV7-6, with 8 bases identical to TRBD1. Per germline, CDR1 SGHVS and CDR2 FNYEAQ. Trimming at V came to 6 bases and at J to 0 bases, leaving 6 bases not matched to a gene. The CDR3 is 15 amino acids. The CDR3 DNA is TGTGCCAGCAGTCACAGGGGGAGGAACCAAGAGACCCAGTACTTC. Translating gives CASSHRGRNQETQYF.

This clone was counted a few times. The chain employs TRBV18 and TRBJ2-2, with D maybe TRBD2 (6 bases). The CDR3 has 17 residues. V lost 0 bases to trimming and J lost 3 bases, with 14 bases between them. Germline assignment: CDR1 KGHSH and CDR2 LQKENI. The CDR3, as DNA: TGTGCCAGCTCACCACCGTGGGGGGACGGTGACACCGGGGAGCTGTTTTTT. Translation: CASSPPWGDGDTGELFF.

This clone was observed a handful of times. This chain links TRBV5-6 with TRBJ1-6, with D tentatively TRBD1 (6 bases). CDR3 length: 15 amino acids. Germline CDR1 reads SGHDT; CDR2 reads YYEEEE. Trimming left V 2 bases short and J 12 bases short, with 18 bases between. CDR3 nucleotides: TGTGCCAGCAGCTTTACAGGGAACCAAGCGAGACCCCTCCACTTT. This encodes CASSFTGNQARPLHF.

The V gene is TRBV19, the J gene TRBJ1-2; 7 positions agree with TRBD1. Trimming removed 3 bases from V and 4 bases from J; junction bases left unmatched: 8. Germline V gene sequence: CDR1 LNHDA, CDR2 SQIVND (reference sequence). The CDR3 has 15 residues. In nucleotides, the CDR3 is TGTGCCAGTAGTATCTACCACAGGGGAGGCTATGGCTACACCTTC. It is translated as CASSIYHRGGYGYTF.

This rearrangement joins TRBV7-9 to TRBJ2-1; 14 bases fit TRBD2. V shed 2 bases and J 4 bases; nucleotides not matched to a gene: 4. The CDR3 covers 17 residues. Germline V gives CDR1 SEHNR, CDR2 FQNEAQ (reference sequence). Written as DNA, the CDR3 is TGTGCCAGCAGCTTAAGGGGGACTAGCGGGGGTTACAATGAGCAGTTCTTC. Translating it yields CASSLRGTSGGYNEQFF.

The chain employs TRBV4-1 and TRBJ1-6, with D perhaps TRBD1 (6 bases). Germline loops: CDR1 MGHRA, CDR2 YSYEKL. V was cut by 0 bases and J by 4 bases, with 13 bases left in between. This CDR3 region has 17 residues. DNA of the CDR3: TGCGCCAGCAGCCAAGATACCCAGGGGACATATAATTCACCCCTCCACTTT. Its protein product is CASSQDTQGTYNSPLHF.

This clone was detected a few times. The chain combines TRBV10-2 with TRBJ1-6; D is unresolved. The CDR3 contains 15 residues. V was clipped by 2 bases and J by 5 bases, with 10 bases between them. Germline CDR1 WSHSY, CDR2 SAAADI. The CDR3 sequence: CASSERAGNNSPLHF. The CDR3, as DNA: TGCGCCAGCAGTGAGAGGGCGGGGAATAATTCACCCCTCCACTTT.

The V gene is TRBV29-1, the J gene TRBJ1-2, with 7 bases fitting TRBD1. The V and J ends lost 5 bases and 5 bases, in that order; junction bases with no gene match: 5. The CDR3 is 12 residues long. The germline V gene encodes CDR1 SQVTM and CDR2 ANQGSEA. CDR3 residues: CSVSRGIYGYTF. Here the CDR3 DNA reads TGCAGCGTTTCCAGGGGGATTTATGGCTACACCTTC.

V gene TRBV11-2 combines with J gene TRBJ1-1, with D maybe TRBD1 (6 bases). The CDR3 length is 15 residues. The germline CDR1 and CDR2 sequences are SGHAT and FQNNGV. Trimming pared 1 base from V and 4 bases from J, leaving 13 bases between. As DNA, the CDR3 is TGTGCCAGCAGCTTAGTTGGGGGGGGCGGCACTGAAGCTTTCTTT. The encoded protein is CASSLVGGGGTEAFF.

This clone was counted only a few times. The chain is built from TRBV18 and TRBJ1-2; 10 bases are a match to TRBD1. Germline loops: CDR1 KGHSH, CDR2 LQKENI. With V trimmed by 3 bases and J by 2 bases, 6 bases remained unmatched. The CDR3 runs 16 residues. CDR3 loop: CASSPGSGQGNYGYTF. In DNA form, the CDR3 reads TGTGCCAGCTCACCCGGATCGGGACAGGGGAACTATGGCTACACCTTC. The variable domain in full, with the rest retrieved from reference TRBV18 and TRBJ1-2, is NAGVMQNPRHLVRRRGQEARLRCSPMKGHSHVYWYRQLPEEGLKFMVYLQKENIIDESGMPKERFSAEFPKEGPSILRIQQVVRGDSAAYFCASSPGSGQGNYGYTFGSGTRLTVV.

This clone is medium-sized by share. This rearrangement joins TRBV28 to TRBJ2-7; TRBD1 aligns across 7 bases. The CDR3 is 14 residues long. The germline CDR1 and CDR2 sequences are MDHEN and SYDVKM. Trimming removed 5 bases from V and 2 bases from J; junction bases left unmatched: 6. The CDR3 DNA follows: TGTGCCAGCAGTCCCTATCAGGGGGCCTACGAGCAGTACTTC. This translates into CASSPYQGAYEQYF.

This clone was seen a handful of times. The chain couples TRBV5-3 to TRBJ2-3, with 12 bases lining up with TRBD2. TRBV5-3 has ORF status, its function being uncertain. CDR3 size: 17 residues. The V and J ends lost 4 bases and 0 bases, in that order; junction bases with no gene match: 6. The chain's CDR3 is CARSTGLAGTSTDTQYF. CDR3 bases: TGTGCCAGAAGCACCGGACTAGCGGGGACTAGCACAGATACGCAGTATTTT.

The chain uses TRBV14 and TRBJ1-1; 9 bases fit TRBD1. The CDR3 runs to 19 residues. In germline, CDR1 is SGHDN, CDR2 FVKESK. J lost 1 base, V lost 0 bases, and 12 bases had no gene match. The CDR3 sequence is CASSQDWRGTGFGNTEAFF. In DNA, the CDR3 is TGTGCCAGCAGCCAAGATTGGAGGGGGACAGGGTTCGGGAACACTGAAGCTTTCTTT.

This chain connects TRBV7-2 to TRBJ1-2; tentative D call: TRBD1 (5 bases). The CDR3 runs to 14 residues. V gave up 5 bases and J gave up 0 bases, with 10 bases separating them. The germline V gene encodes CDR1 SGHTA and CDR2 FQGNSA. The CDR3, as DNA: TGTGCCAGCAGCCTCGGGGGGGCTAACTATGGCTACACCTTC. Amino acid sequence: CASSLGGANYGYTF. The full variable domain, completed using reference TRBV7-2 and TRBJ1-2, is GAGVSQSPSNKVTEKGKDVELRCDPISGHTALYWYRQSLGQGLEFLIYFQGNSAPDKSGLPSDRFSAERTGGSVSTLTIQRTQQEDSAVYLCASSLGGANYGYTFGSGTRLTVV.

The genes are TRBV4-1 and TRBJ2-1; 9 bases align to TRBD2. Germline loops: CDR1 MGHRA, CDR2 YSYEKL. The CDR3 has 17 residues. After removal of 1 base from V and 1 base from J, the junction contained 5 bases not matched to a gene. The CDR3 here is CASSQALAGLSYNEQFF. The CDR3 DNA follows: TGCGCCAGCAGCCAAGCCCTAGCGGGGCTTTCCTACAATGAGCAGTTCTTC.

There are a few counts of this clone. V usage is TRBV7-2 and J usage is TRBJ2-7; 14 nucleotides agree with TRBD2. The germline V gene has CDR1 SGHTA and CDR2 FQGNSA. Trimming removed 5 bases from V and 6 bases from J; junction bases left unmatched: 6. The CDR3 is made up of 15 amino acids. The CDR3 DNA reads TGTGCCAGCAGCAAAGGGACTAGCGGGGGTTTCGAGCAGTACTTC. It yields the protein CASSKGTSGGFEQYF.

This clone was picked up a small number of times. This rearrangement joins TRBV19 to TRBJ2-2, with 9 bases that match TRBD2. CDR3 size: 17 residues. V was clipped by 2 bases and J by 4 bases; unmatched bases: 8. In germline, CDR1 is LNHDA, CDR2 SQIVND (reference sequence). The CDR3, as DNA: TGTGCCAGTAGTATACGTGCTAGCGGGGTTAGCACCGGGGAGCTGTTTTTT. Residues: CASSIRASGVSTGELFF.

V and J are TRBV18 and TRBJ1-4; perhaps TRBD1 as D (5 bases). This CDR3 region has 16 residues. Trimming pared 6 bases from V and 6 bases from J, leaving 20 bases between. Germline V CDR1 and CDR2: KGHSH, LQKENI. The CDR3 is CASSIHQGLTDEKLFF. In nucleotides, the CDR3 is TGTGCCAGCTCGATCCACCAGGGATTAACCGATGAAAAACTGTTTTTT. Full variable domain (missing parts from reference TRBV18 and TRBJ1-4): NAGVMQNPRHLVRRRGQEARLRCSPMKGHSHVYWYRQLPEEGLKFMVYLQKENIIDESGMPKERFSAEFPKEGPSILRIQQVVRGDSAAYFCASSIHQGLTDEKLFFGSGTQLSVL.

The CDR3 spells CASSRQGIPEAFF. In DNA, the CDR3 is TGTGCCAGCAGCCGACAGGGAATCCCTGAAGCTTTCTTT. This rearrangement joins TRBV5-4 to TRBJ1-1; TRBD1 matches 7 bases. The J segment lost 6 bases and the V segment lost 4 bases, leaving 6 bases of the junction unmatched. CDR3 length equals 13 residues. CDR1 is SGHNT, CDR2 YYREEE, per germline (reference sequence).

The CDR3 protein is CASSSPGSAQDTQYF. In DNA form, the CDR3 reads TGTGCCAGCAGCTCCCCGGGAAGCGCGCAAGATACGCAGTATTTT. V usage is TRBV9 and J usage is TRBJ2-3, with a tentative D call TRBD2 (5 bases). The germline gives CDR1 SGDLS, CDR2 YYNGEE. V was cut by 4 bases and J by 5 bases, with 17 bases left in between. The CDR3 contains 15 residues.